This T cell receptor (beta chain) comes out of a study of blood T cell repertoires in COVID-19. Overall study: In each case, the material was cDNA or gDNA derived from T cells, B-cell-depleted T cells, or PBMCs.

How the authors handled the data: Reference gene primers were amplified, and this amplification served to estimate nucleated cell counts. Sequencing was performed with immunoSEQ multiplex PCR; in TCRdb, only in-frame clones are kept and a portion is missing. V, J and clone size are those of that table, while D and trimming were read from the DNA. The data show over 85,000 clones, with roughly 87% seen just once and more than 14% held by the top ten. Per the germline V gene, CDR1 is LGHNA and CDR2 is YNFKEQ. This CDR3 region has 15 residues. J lost 2 bases, V lost 2 bases, and 5 bases had no gene match.

The V and J genes are TRBV4-2 and TRBJ1-2; 7 bases map to TRBD1. The sequenced sample was peripheral blood. The receptor was derived from a male donor with acute or convalescent COVID-19. The CDR3 region is CASSQRQGPNYGYTF. The CDR3 DNA reads as TGTGCCAGCAGCCAACGACAGGGTCCCAACTATGGCTACACCTTC.